This TCR beta chain derives from a study of beta chain features in type 1 diabetes. Points from the study as a whole: Patients with type 1 diabetes carried fewer insertions and had more deletions at their VDJ junctions. Naive, central memory and regulatory TCRB repertoires appeared more similar among patients than healthy donors.

The isolated RNA, all of it, was reverse transcribed, so expressed TCRB transcripts were what got sequenced. Clones were read by immunoSEQ multiplex PCR, and TCRdb kept only the in-frame ones, dropping some. The top ten hold approximately 2% of the sample, which has around 40,000 clones, 64% seen once. To note about this clone: Its antigen is still unknown.

Germline V lookup: CDR1 SGHTA, CDR2 FQGNSA. CDR3 length equals 15 residues. J was trimmed by 3 bases and V by 1 base; bases with no gene match: 3. The sequenced sample consisted of Tregs from blood. This clonotype originated in a woman younger than 45 in good health. V usage is TRBV7-2 and J usage is TRBJ2-1, with 7 bases that match TRBD2. The CDR3 region has the DNA TGTGCCAGCAGCTTAGGCCTAGCGGACTACAATGAGCAGTTCTTC. The encoded protein is CASSLGLADYNEQFF.